The clone carrying this T cell receptor (beta chain) was detected only once. J was trimmed by 9 bases and V by 9 bases; bases with no gene match: 7. This CDR3 has 13 residues. Germline loops: CDR1 LNHDA, CDR2 SQIVND (reference sequence). Produced via immunoSEQ multiplex PCR; TCRdb's table is partial and in-frame only. The sample has about 85,000 clones, around 94% seen once. This sample is part of a study of technical replicates of blood from a few donors. Sequencing input: T cells isolated from PBMCs. This chain joins TRBV19 and TRBJ2-4; 11 bases map to TRBD2. The receptor was isolated from a human donor in good health. As DNA, the CDR3 is TGTGCCAGCCGACTAGCGGGGTCTGGCATTCAGTACTTC. Translation gives CASRLAGSGIQYF. The complete variable domain, with remaining parts taken from reference TRBV19 and TRBJ2-4, reads DGGITQSPKYLFRKEGQNVTLSCEQNLNHDAMYWYRQDPGQGLRLIYYSQIVNDFQKGDIAEGYSVSREKKESFPLTVTSAQKNPTAFYLCASRLAGSGIQYFGAGTRLSVL.